The clone carrying this T cell receptor (beta chain) was seen more than once but under ten times. Individual cDNA molecules each received unique molecular identifiers attached to them. TCRdb passed the 5' RACE reads through MiXCR, listing each CDR3 protein once. The sample lists roughly 47,000 distinct CDR3 sequences, more than 5.5% occurring once. The data stem from a study of early T cells in non-severe SARS-CoV-2 infection. The CDR3 runs to 14 residues. The germline V gene encodes CDR1 MNHNS and CDR2 SASEGT. V shed 1 base and J 2 bases; nucleotides not matched to a gene: 2. This receptor was taken from an adult who was a healthcare worker with PCR-confirmed SARS-CoV-2 infection or an uninfected control (not recorded which). This chain connects TRBV6-1 to TRBJ2-7, with 7 nucleotides matching TRBD2. The source material was whole blood, sampled at baseline. The CDR3 nucleotides read TGTGCCAGCAGTGAAGGTGGGGGGGCCTACGAGCAGTACTTC. This translates into CASSEGGGAYEQYF.